These T cell receptor beta chains were read from a single sample in a study of post-analysis software for immune sequencing data. One entry per CDR3 protein, called by TCRdb with MiXCR from the PCR reads. The table lists 650,000 to 900,000 distinct CDR3 sequences, roughly 46% of them singletons. The sample comprised blood. These receptors came from a girl aged 5 to 17 with multiple sclerosis. Each CDR3 is given with its conserved first and last residue.

j_gene: TRBJ2-7; v_gene: TRBV3-1; CDR3aa: CASSQEASGPTYEQYF
j_gene: TRBJ2-3; v_gene: TRBV6-2/TRBV6-3; CDR3aa: CASSYGTSGSSTDTQYF
j_gene: TRBJ2-3; v_gene: TRBV6-2/TRBV6-3; CDR3aa: CASSYWSTSGRNTQYF
j_gene: TRBJ2-5; v_gene: TRBV29-1; CDR3aa: CSVGGTGGFRETQYF
j_gene: TRBJ2-1; v_gene: TRBV24-1; CDR3aa: CATSDSQLREQFF
j_gene: TRBJ2-7; v_gene: TRBV6-5; CDR3aa: CASTPGQGKWPYEQYF
j_gene: TRBJ2-7; v_gene: TRBV29-1; CDR3aa: CSVTTGANYEQYF
j_gene: TRBJ2-5; v_gene: TRBV29-1; CDR3aa: CSVEGSASKETYQETQYF
j_gene: TRBJ2-1; v_gene: TRBV24-1; CDR3aa: CATSDTPGSGIYNEQFF
j_gene: TRBJ1-5; v_gene: TRBV28; CDR3aa: CASRDENQPQHF
j_gene: NA; v_gene: TRBV9; CDR3aa: CASSPRDRGNHEQYF
j_gene: TRBJ2-5; v_gene: TRBV10-3; CDR3aa: CAISEGGETQYF
j_gene: TRBJ2-1; v_gene: TRBV29-1; CDR3aa: CSVESLRYNEQFF
j_gene: NA; v_gene: TRBV12-3/TRBV12-4; CDR3aa: CASSFGWVLSEQYF